This T cell receptor beta chain came from a study of cytomegalovirus exposure and HLA in healthy donors. The study's findings and limits: Per published reports, the classifier diagnosed cytomegalovirus status with high specificity and sensitivity. The authors confirmed in vitro that three CMV-associated chains were specific for CMV antigens. Most TCR sequences showed up rarely, but some public TCRs showed up in many donors.

The protocol was immunoSEQ multiplex PCR, while the TCRdb copy is restricted to in-frame clones and leaves out a portion. The data hold about 64,000 clones, with about 89% observed a single time. The CDR3 is 14 residues long. J lost 3 bases, V lost 4 bases, and 4 bases had no gene match. Germline lookup yields CDR1 SQVTM and CDR2 ANQGSEA. Turning to this clone: Its antigen remains unidentified.

The rearrangement joins TRBV29-1 to TRBJ2-3; TRBD1 matches 10 bases. The TCR sequence derives from a woman aged 18 to 35 in good health and CMV-seronegative. The sequencing input was PBMCs. The DNA for the CDR3 is TGCAGCGTTGTGGGACAGGGGATAACAGATACGCAGTATTTT. This translates into CSVVGQGITDTQYF.